What follows are 3 T cell receptor beta chains derived from one specimen sequenced in a study of blood T cell repertoires in COVID-19 (dated by TCRdb to 2019 to 2021). Libraries came from the immunoSEQ multiplex PCR assay. TCRdb's version of the immuneACCESS table is confined to in-frame rearrangements and falls short of the full clone set. An unresolved V gene accounts for under half of the shortfall where checked; the remainder is of unknown origin. Recorded for this sample are approximately 140,000 clones; approximately 87% of them occurred a single time. The ten largest clones capture around 6.5% of the sample. Sequencing was done on a sample of peripheral blood. The source is a man older than 75 with acute or convalescent COVID-19.

Worth noting for this clone: In the same sample, other DNA sequences code for this CDR3. This sequence joins TRBV27 and TRBJ1-6; 9 nucleotides line up with TRBD1. Germline assignment: CDR1 MNHEY and CDR2 SMNVEV (reference sequence). With V trimmed by 6 bases and J by 7 bases, 4 bases remained unmatched. The CDR3 totals 14 residues. The CDR3 DNA sequence: TGTGCCAGCAGCACGGGACAGGGCAATTCACCCCTCCACTTT. Translated, it gives CASSTGQGNSPLHF.

The chain couples TRBV14 to TRBJ2-1; 11 bases map to TRBD2. Germline-derived CDR1 and CDR2 are SGHDN and FVKESK. The V gene end was trimmed by 4 bases and the J gene end by 7 bases; junction bases not matched to a gene: 12. The CDR3 is 17 residues long. The CDR3 DNA reads as TGTGCCAGCAGCCCCCTGCCTAGCGGGAGGATGGCTAATGAGCAGTTCTTC. This translates into CASSPLPSGRMANEQFF.

The chain has TRBV5-4 and TRBJ2-7; D is unclear. Germline V gene sequence: CDR1 SGHNT, CDR2 YYREEE (reference sequence). Trimming shortened V by 6 bases and J by 0 bases, and 13 bases separated the two germline ends. This CDR3 is 14 amino acids long. The CDR3 sequence: CASNARQDSYEQYF. In DNA form, the CDR3 reads TGTGCCAGCAACGCCCGGCAGGACTCCTACGAGCAGTACTTC. The variable domain in full, with the rest retrieved from reference TRBV5-4 and TRBJ2-7, is ETGVTQSPTHLIKTRGQQVTLRCSSQSGHNTVSWYQQALGQGPQFIFQYYREEENGRGNFPPRFSGLQFPNYSSELNVNALELDDSALYLCASNARQDSYEQYFGPGTRLTVT.